These 21 T cell receptor beta chains were all obtained from the same sample, sequenced in a study of T cell responses to AZD1222 COVID-19 vaccine. Profiled with immunoSEQ multiplex PCR; TCRdb holds only in-frame clones, not every one. Of nearly 110,000 clones listed, roughly nine tenths are singletons. Sequenced material: peripheral blood, taken on day 0 of AZD1222 vaccination. The receptors here all came from an adult in good health.

The chain couples TRBV18 to TRBJ1-1; 8 bases line up with TRBD1. Germline CDR1 and CDR2: KGHSH and LQKENI. Germline trimming cut 2 bases from V and 4 bases from J; bases unmatched to any gene: 3. The CDR3 sequence is 14 residues long. The CDR3 is CASSPGQGSTEAFF. DNA for the CDR3: TGTGCCAGCTCACCAGGACAGGGAAGCACTGAAGCTTTCTTT.

The CDR3 protein is CASNGRINEKLFF. CDR3 in DNA: TGTGCCAGTAATGGACGGATTAATGAAAAACTGTTTTTT. The chain combines TRBV19 with TRBJ1-4; D unresolved. Germline V gene lookup returns CDR1 LNHDA and CDR2 SQIVND (reference sequence). The V and J ends lost 7 bases and 4 bases respectively, with 10 bases between them. The CDR3 runs to 13 residues.

This CDR3 is CASSQVVGPTEAFF. DNA of the CDR3: TGCGCCAGCAGCCAAGTTGTAGGCCCCACTGAAGCTTTCTTT. This sequence joins TRBV4-3 and TRBJ1-1; D is unclear. Looked up from germline, CDR1 is LGHNA and CDR2 is YSLEER. CDR3 length equals 14 residues. V lost 1 base to trimming and J lost 4 bases, with 10 bases between them.

The chain links TRBV7-3 to TRBJ1-1, with D unclear. Trimming removed 4 bases at V and 1 base at J, with 7 bases between. Germline loops: CDR1 SGHTA, CDR2 FQGTGA. The CDR3 runs 13 residues. DNA for the CDR3: TGTGCCAGCAGCTGGACGGGGAACACTGAAGCTTTCTTT. Protein sequence: CASSWTGNTEAFF.

This clone turned up a few times. The rearrangement uses TRBV24-1 and TRBJ2-1, with TRBD2 identical over 8 bases. V lost 10 bases and J lost 3; bases outside the gene matches: 7. This CDR3 spans 14 amino acids. The germline V gene encodes CDR1 KGHDR and CDR2 SFDVKD. In nucleotides, the CDR3 is TGTGCCACAGAAGCGGGGGAAAACTACAATGAGCAGTTCTTC. Amino acids: CATEAGENYNEQFF.

As regards this clone: One junction end disagrees with the germline gene, perhaps due to a read error. This chain connects TRBV2 to TRBJ2-1, with TRBD2 identical over 10 bases. CDR1 SNHLY and CDR2 FYNNEI come from the germline V gene. The CDR3 runs 15 residues. The CDR3 nucleotides read TGTGCCAGCAGCGAAGCGGGGGGGCTTTGGAATGAGCAGTTCTTC. As protein: CASSEAGGLWNEQFF.

This chain uses TRBV7-9 with TRBJ1-5; TRBD1 is a possible D gene (5 bases). The germline V and J ends were trimmed by 1 base and 0 bases, with 19 bases remaining between them. The CDR3 covers 19 residues. Germline values: CDR1 SEHNR, CDR2 FQNEAQ (reference sequence). DNA of the CDR3: TGTGCCAGCAGCTTAGAATGGACCGGGACGGGATATAGCAATCAGCCCCAGCATTTT. The encoded protein is CASSLEWTGTGYSNQPQHF. Together with reference TRBV7-9 and TRBJ1-5, the CDR3 gives the full variable domain: DTGVSQNPRHKITKRGQNVTFRCDPISEHNRLYWYRQTLGQGPEFLTYFQNEAQLEKSRLLSDRFSAERPKGSFSTLEIQRTEQGDSAMYLCASSLEWTGTGYSNQPQHFGDGTRLSIL.

This clone was detected once. This chain connects TRBV7-2 to TRBJ1-1; possible D gene TRBD1, 5 bases. The CDR3 runs to 12 residues. Between the trimmed V and J ends, which lost 5 bases and 8 bases, there was a span of 12 bases. Germline V lookup: CDR1 SGHTA, CDR2 FQGNSA. DNA of the CDR3: TGTGCCAGCAGCGCCGGTGGGGGAGAAGCTTTCTTT. Translation: CASSAGGGEAFF.

In this sample, this clone turned up once. This chain connects TRBV13 to TRBJ1-1; no clear D. V lost 2 bases, J lost 6 bases, and 10 bases lay in between. The CDR3 is 13 amino acids. CDR1 and CDR2 (germline): PRHDT, FYEKMQ (reference sequence). As DNA, the CDR3 is TGTGCCAGCAGCTTAACGAGAGGGCCTGAAGCTTTCTTT. Its protein is CASSLTRGPEAFF. The full variable domain, completed using reference TRBV13 and TRBJ1-1, is AAGVIQSPRHLIKEKRETATLKCYPIPRHDTVYWYQQGPGQDPQFLISFYEKMQSDKGSIPDRFSAQQFSDYHSELNMSSLELGDSALYFCASSLTRGPEAFFGQGTRLTVV.

The gene calls are TRBV30 and TRBJ2-1, with D unclear. Germline lookup yields CDR1 GTSNPN and CDR2 SVGIG (reference sequence). V was shortened by 4 bases and J by 6 bases, with 10 bases between the two germline ends. The CDR3 extends over 12 amino acids. In DNA, the CDR3 is TGTGCCTGGATTCCCGGAAGCAATGAGCAGTTCTTC. Translating it yields CAWIPGSNEQFF. Full variable domain (missing parts from reference TRBV30 and TRBJ2-1): SQTIHQWPATLVQPVGSPLSLECTVEGTSNPNLYWYRQAAGRGLQLLFYSVGIGQISSEVPQNLSASRPQDRQFILSSKKLLLSDSGFYLCAWIPGSNEQFFGPGTRLTVL.

The CDR3, as DNA: TGTGCCTGGAGGATTCAGGGAACATCACCCCTCCACTTT. Protein: CAWRIQGTSPLHF. This rearrangement joins TRBV30 to TRBJ1-6; a weak D match, TRBD1 (5 bases). Germline CDR1 reads GTSNPN; CDR2 reads SVGIG (reference sequence). The length of the CDR3 is 13 residues. V lost 3 bases and J lost 10, with 13 bases in between.

As DNA, the CDR3 is TGTGCCAGCATTGATTTGGTCACGACGGATACGCAGTATTTT. It yields the protein CASIDLVTTDTQYF. The rearrangement uses TRBV2 and TRBJ2-3, with unresolved D. V was trimmed by 7 bases and J by 6 bases, leaving 17 bases between them. Per germline, CDR1 SNHLY and CDR2 FYNNEI. This CDR3 contains 14 residues.

CDR3 DNA sequence: TGTGCCAGCAGTTTAACGTCCTACGAGCAGTACTTC. This encodes CASSLTSYEQYF. The V call is TRBV12-3 or TRBV12-4, the J call TRBJ2-7; D is unclear. This CDR3 is 12 amino acids long. V lost 2 bases, J lost 1 base, and 3 bases lay in between.

The J gene is TRBJ1-1, the V gene TRBV7-2, with 8 bases that match TRBD1. The CDR3 contains 15 residues. In germline, CDR1 is SGHTA, CDR2 FQGNSA. Trimming took 5 bases from V and 4 from J; bases not matched to a gene: 9. DNA of the CDR3: TGTGCCAGCAGCATCGACAGGGGCCCACCCACTGAAGCTTTCTTT. Its translation: CASSIDRGPPTEAFF.

About this clone itself: At one of its ends the junction is not consistent with the germline gene, which may arise from a read error. V usage is TRBV11-2 and J usage is TRBJ1-2; 7 bases align to TRBD1. The CDR3 totals 11 residues. Germline CDR1 SGHAT, CDR2 FQNNGV. This chain's CDR3 is CASSNQRDSSF. The CDR3 DNA sequence: TGTGCCAGCAGCAACCAGCGGGACAGCTCCTTC. The variable domain in full, completed from reference TRBV11-2 and TRBJ1-2, reads EAGVAQSPRYKIIEKRQSVAFWCNPISGHATLYWYQQILGQGPKLLIQFQNNGVVDDSQLPKDRFSAERLKGVDSTLKIQPAKLEDSAVYLCASSNQRDSSFGSGTRLTVV.

The V gene is TRBV18, the J gene TRBJ1-5; 10 nucleotides match TRBD1. This CDR3 is built from 17 residues. Germline V gene lookup returns CDR1 KGHSH and CDR2 LQKENI. The J segment lost 3 bases and the V segment lost 5 bases, leaving 10 bases of the junction unmatched. The CDR3 is CASSSIVGTGDNQPQHF. In DNA, the CDR3 is TGTGCCAGCTCATCTATTGTCGGGACAGGGGACAATCAGCCCCAGCATTTT.

V usage is TRBV5-1 and J usage is TRBJ1-4; 9 positions agree with TRBD1. V was pared by 5 bases and J by 7 bases, with 6 bases of the junction left unmatched. Germline V lookup: CDR1 SGHRS, CDR2 YFSETQ. The CDR3 contains 14 residues. The CDR3, as DNA: TGCGCCAGCAGTGAGAGGACAGGGGTTGAAAAACTGTTTTTT. Protein: CASSERTGVEKLFF. Full variable domain (rest looked up from reference TRBV5-1 and TRBJ1-4): KAGVTQTPRYLIKTRGQQVTLSCSPISGHRSVSWYQQTPGQGLQFLFEYFSETQRNKGNFPGRFSGRQFSNSRSEMNVSTLELGDSALYLCASSERTGVEKLFFGSGTQLSVL.

The V call is TRBV29-1, the J call TRBJ1-2; D is unclear. The V gene's germline CDR1 is SQVTM and CDR2 ANQGSEA. V was pared by 3 bases and J by 1 base, with 9 bases between. The CDR3 spans 13 residues. CDR3 amino acids: CSVDPGLNYGYTF. The CDR3 region has the DNA TGCAGCGTTGATCCAGGCCTTAACTATGGCTACACCTTC.

V gene TRBV6-2 or TRBV6-3 combines with J gene TRBJ2-1; D gene unclear. Germline CDR1 is MNHEY and CDR2 is SVGEGT. V lost 0 bases, J lost 7 bases, and 16 bases lay in between. The CDR3 is made up of 16 amino acids. In DNA, the CDR3 is TGTGCCAGCAGTTACTCGACGCTGGGCGCTGGGAATGAGCAGTTCTTC. It translates to CASSYSTLGAGNEQFF.

The V and J genes are TRBV24-1 and TRBJ2-3, with a tentative D call TRBD2 (6 bases). This CDR3 contains 14 residues. Per the germline V gene, CDR1 is KGHDR and CDR2 is SFDVKD. The V end was cut by 9 bases, the J end by 4 bases, with 16 bases between. The CDR3 DNA follows: TGTGCCACCCGCACCGGCGGGGATGCAGATACGCAGTATTTT. Its protein product is CATRTGGDADTQYF.

V is TRBV5-1 and J is TRBJ2-7; no clear D. The CDR3 length is 14 residues. V was cut by 0 bases and J by 4 bases, with 11 bases left in between. Germline values: CDR1 SGHRS, CDR2 YFSETQ. The CDR3 coding sequence is TGCGCCAGCAGCTTGGACAGTGACTCGTACGAGCAGTACTTC. It yields the protein CASSLDSDSYEQYF.